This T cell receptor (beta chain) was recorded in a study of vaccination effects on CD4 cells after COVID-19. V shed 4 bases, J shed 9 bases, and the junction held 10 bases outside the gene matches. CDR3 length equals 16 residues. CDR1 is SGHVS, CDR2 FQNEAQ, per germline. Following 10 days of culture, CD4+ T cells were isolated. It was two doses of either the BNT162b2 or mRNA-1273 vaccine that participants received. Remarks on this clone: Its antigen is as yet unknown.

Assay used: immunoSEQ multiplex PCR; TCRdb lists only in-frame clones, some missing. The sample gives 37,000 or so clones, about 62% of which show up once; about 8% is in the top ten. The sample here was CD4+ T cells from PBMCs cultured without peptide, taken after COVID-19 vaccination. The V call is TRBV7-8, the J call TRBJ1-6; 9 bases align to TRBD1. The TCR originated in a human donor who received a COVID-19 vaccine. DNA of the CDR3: TGTGCCAGCAGCTCAGAGAGGACAGGGGTTGGTTCACCCCTCCACTTT. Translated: CASSSERTGVGSPLHF. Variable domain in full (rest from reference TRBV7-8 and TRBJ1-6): GAGVSQSPRYKVAKRGQDVALRCDPISGHVSLFWYQQALGQGPEFLTYFQNEAQLDKSGLPSDRFFAERPEGSVSTLKIQRTQQEDSAVYLCASSSERTGVGSPLHFGNGTRLTVT.